The 23 T cell receptor beta chains presented below share a single source sample, sequenced in a study of T cell repertoires in cytomegalovirus infection (dated by TCRdb to about 2019). These TCRs are of unknown antigen specificity. Sequencing took place on an Illumina HiSeq 1500. TCRdb cleaned the public reads at Q25 with fastp, built clones with MiXCR and kept in-frame beta chains. Merged by CDR3 protein, the rows form single entries marked with the most common genes and DNA. This sample is represented by 700,000 to 850,000 distinct CDR3 sequences; approximately 32% of them were singletons. 9.5% to 15% of the sample lies in the top ten. Sample treatment or condition, as interpreted from the label and publication: in vitro stimulation with specific CMV peptide epitopes to enrich CMV-specific T cells. Material: cultured CD8+ T cells from PBMCs, obtained from culture after CMV antigen stimulation. Receptor source: a human donor in good health (CMV status not recorded). Some clones in this sample may be carry-over from other donors' samples.

A word on this clonotype: One end of the junction fails to match germline, which may point to a read error. The chain recombines TRBV12-3 or TRBV12-4 with TRBJ2-3, with 10 nucleotides matching TRBD2. CDR3 length: 14 amino acids. CDR3: CASSLAGVEDTQYF. The CDR3 DNA reads as TGTGCCAGCAGTCTAGCGGGGGTGGAAGATACGCAGTATTTT.

V is TRBV7-8 and J is TRBJ2-2; perhaps D is TRBD1 or TRBD2 (5 bases each). V was shortened by 1 base and J by 7 bases, with 10 bases between the two germline ends. Germline V gives CDR1 SGHVS, CDR2 FQNEAQ. The CDR3 covers 14 residues. The CDR3 nucleotides are TGTGCCAGCAGCTTAGGGGGCGGAGGCGGGGAGCTGTTTTTT. Protein: CASSLGGGGGELFF. The complete variable domain, with remaining parts taken from reference TRBV7-8 and TRBJ2-2, reads GAGVSQSPRYKVAKRGQDVALRCDPISGHVSLFWYQQALGQGPEFLTYFQNEAQLDKSGLPSDRFFAERPEGSVSTLKIQRTQQEDSAVYLCASSLGGGGGELFFGEGSRLTVL.

The chain joins TRBV7-9 to TRBJ2-1; possible D gene TRBD2, 7 bases. Trimming removed 1 base at V and 3 bases at J, with 13 bases between. Germline assignment: CDR1 SEHNR and CDR2 FQNEAQ (reference sequence). This CDR3 contains 16 residues. CDR3 nucleotide sequence: TGTGCCAGCAGCTTAGGGGAGGGGGGGAGCTACAATGAGCAGTTCTTC. This codes for CASSLGEGGSYNEQFF.

Concerning this clonotype itself: At one end, the junction sequence differs from germline, possibly due to a read error. V and J are TRBV12-3 or TRBV12-4 and TRBJ2-5, with TRBD2 identical over 10 bases. This CDR3 has 11 residues. The CDR3 loop reads CASSSSGGLFF. The CDR3 bases are TGTGCCAGCAGTTCTAGCGGGGGCCTTTTTTTC.

The CDR3 here is CASSSKGRYYEQYF. The CDR3 nucleotides read TGTGCCAGCAGCTCTAAGGGAAGATACTACGAGCAGTACTTC. The chain carries TRBV7-6 and TRBJ2-7; D remains ambiguous. Germline V gene lookup returns CDR1 SGHVS and CDR2 FNYEAQ. CDR3 length: 14 amino acids. Trimming cost V 4 bases and J 3 bases, with 13 bases left between them. Filled out from reference TRBV7-6 and TRBJ2-7, the complete variable domain reads GAGVSQSPRYKVTKRGQDVALRCDPISGHVSLYWYRQALGQGPEFLTYFNYEAQQDKSGLPNDRFSAERPEGSISTLTIQRTEQRDSAMYRCASSSKGRYYEQYFGPGTRLTVT.

This clonotype occurred many times. The chain couples TRBV7-6 to TRBJ2-3, with TRBD1 identical over 7 bases. Germline V gene sequence: CDR1 SGHVS, CDR2 FNYEAQ. The CDR3 has 14 amino acids. V was clipped by 5 bases and J by 4 bases; unmatched bases: 6. CDR3 DNA sequence: TGTGCCAGCAGCAGTCGAGACAGGGCAGATACGCAGTATTTT. Translation: CASSSRDRADTQYF.

This clonotype is a singleton in its sample. The chain recombines TRBV4-1 with TRBJ2-7; D remains unclear. V was pared by 1 base and J by 1 base, with 11 bases between. Per germline, CDR1 MGHRA and CDR2 YSYEKL. The CDR3 has 15 residues. The CDR3 loop is CASSQVAGTSYEQYV. The CDR3 nucleotides are TGCGCCAGCAGCCAAGTCGCCGGAACATCCTACGAGCAGTACGTC.

This clonotype was picked up a small number of times. The chain joins TRBV11-3 to TRBJ2-3; either TRBD1 or TRBD2 may fit D (5 bases each). V was cut by 5 bases and J by 2 bases, with 14 bases left in between. Looked up from germline, CDR1 is SGHNT and CDR2 is YENEEA. The CDR3 loop spans 15 amino acids. The CDR3 coding sequence is TGTGCCAGCAGCCCCGGGACGGCCAACACAGATACGCAGTATTTT. Translating gives CASSPGTANTDTQYF. Complete variable domain (other parts from reference TRBV11-3 and TRBJ2-3): EAGVVQSPRYKIIEKKQPVAFWCNPISGHNTLYWYLQNLGQGPELLIRYENEEAVDDSQLPKDRFSAERLKGVDSTLKIQPAELGDSAVYLCASSPGTANTDTQYFGPGTRLTVL.

The gene calls are TRBV6-2 or TRBV6-3 and TRBJ2-1, with D unresolved. Trimming removed 6 bases at V and 8 bases at J, with 8 bases between. CDR1 is MNHEY, CDR2 SVGEGT, per germline. The length of the CDR3 is 11 residues. The CDR3 nucleotides read TGTGCCAGCAGCACACCCTATGAGCAGTTCTTC. The encoded protein is CASSTPYEQFF.

The chain combines TRBV7-2 with TRBJ1-6; no reliable D call. V lost 0 bases to trimming and J lost 7 bases, with 16 bases between them. The length of the CDR3 is 17 residues. CDR1 and CDR2 from the germline V gene are SGHTA and FQGNSA. The CDR3 DNA reads as TGTGCCAGCAGCTTAGCGAGCCCGGGGAGGCCGAATTCACCCCTCCACTTT. It encodes CASSLASPGRPNSPLHF.

This clonotype has only a few counts. The chain uses TRBV28 and TRBJ2-5; TRBD2 agrees at 13 bases. This CDR3 contains 15 residues. Germline CDR1 and CDR2: MDHEN and SYDVKM. Trimming removed 7 bases from V and 4 bases from J; junction bases left unmatched: 6. In DNA form, the CDR3 reads TGTGCCAGCATCACAAGACTAGCGGGGGGAGAGACCCAGTACTTC. This encodes CASITRLAGGETQYF.

The chain recombines TRBV7-9 with TRBJ1-1; 7 bases are a match to TRBD1. Germline CDR1 reads SEHNR; CDR2 reads FQNEAQ (reference sequence). The CDR3 runs to 15 residues. After removal of 4 bases from V and 5 bases from J, the junction contained 10 bases not matched to a gene. As DNA, the CDR3 is TGTGCCAGCAGCTACGCCCCAGGGGGTCGAACTGAAGCTTTCTTT. This codes for CASSYAPGGRTEAFF.

This chain joins TRBV4-2 and TRBJ1-4; TRBD1 is a possible D gene (6 bases). CDR3 length: 14 residues. Germline values: CDR1 LGHNA, CDR2 YNFKEQ. V lost 0 bases and J lost 5, with 7 bases in between. CDR3 in amino acids: CASSQETGNEKLFF. The CDR3, as DNA: TGTGCCAGCAGCCAAGAGACAGGAAATGAAAAACTGTTTTTT.

This clonotype was seen a few times. The CDR3 DNA sequence: TGTGCCAGCAGCTTAGCTGACAGGGGGGGGATTCAGCCCCAGCATTTT. This translates into CASSLADRGGIQPQHF. This chain connects TRBV7-2 to TRBJ1-5; the match to TRBD1 covers 9 bases. The CDR3 loop spans 16 amino acids. CDR1 SGHTA and CDR2 FQGNSA come from the germline V gene. The ends lost 0 bases at V and 6 bases at J; junction bases unmatched: 6.

V usage is TRBV19 and J usage is TRBJ1-5, with D uncertain. Germline V CDR1 and CDR2: LNHDA, SQIVND (reference sequence). The CDR3 consists of 12 residues. V was shortened by 7 bases and J by 3 bases, with 7 bases between the two germline ends. The CDR3 reads CASTYDNQPQHF. The CDR3 DNA reads TGTGCCAGTACTTACGACAATCAGCCCCAGCATTTT.

The chain joins TRBV6-1 to TRBJ1-4, with 7 bases aligning to TRBD1. Trimming at V came to 0 bases and at J to 3 bases, leaving 4 bases not matched to a gene. Germline CDR1 reads MNHNS; CDR2 reads SASEGT. This CDR3 is 16 amino acids long. For the CDR3, the DNA is TGTGCCAGCAGTGAAGCCGCCGGGACAGCTAATGAAAAACTGTTTTTT. It is translated as CASSEAAGTANEKLFF.

The gene calls are TRBV27 and TRBJ2-1; tentative D call: TRBD1 (5 bases). The CDR3 spans 15 residues. Trimming stripped 4 bases from V and 2 bases from J, with 12 bases between. CDR1 and CDR2 (germline): MNHEY, SMNVEV (reference sequence). The CDR3 DNA reads TGTGCCAGCAGTTACAGGTTACCCCCCTACAATGAGCAGTTCTTC. It is translated as CASSYRLPPYNEQFF.

The gene calls are TRBV7-8 and TRBJ2-3; 8 bases map to TRBD2. The CDR3 is 16 amino acids. The germline V gene has CDR1 SGHVS and CDR2 FQNEAQ. V dropped 5 bases and J dropped 0; count of bases not matched to a gene: 7. The CDR3 is CASSVRGGSSTDTQYF. The DNA of the CDR3 is TGTGCCAGCAGCGTCCGGGGGGGCTCTAGCACAGATACGCAGTATTTT. The variable domain in full, with the rest retrieved from reference TRBV7-8 and TRBJ2-3, is GAGVSQSPRYKVAKRGQDVALRCDPISGHVSLFWYQQALGQGPEFLTYFQNEAQLDKSGLPSDRFFAERPEGSVSTLKIQRTQQEDSAVYLCASSVRGGSSTDTQYFGPGTRLTVL.

This clonotype came up a few times. The V and J genes are TRBV12-3 or TRBV12-4 and TRBJ1-1, with 8 nucleotides matching TRBD1. V was pared by 6 bases and J by 4 bases, with 7 bases of the junction left unmatched. The CDR3 has 14 residues. The CDR3: CASSPDRAGTEAFF. In nucleotides, the CDR3 is TGTGCCAGCAGCCCGGACAGGGCGGGCACTGAAGCTTTCTTT.

This clonotype was detected a few times. The DNA for the CDR3 is TGTGCCATCAGTGTCTACCGACAGGGTGACACAGATACGCAGTATTTT. As protein: CAISVYRQGDTDTQYF. This rearrangement joins TRBV10-3 to TRBJ2-3; 7 bases line up with TRBD1. This CDR3 spans 16 amino acids. The germline V gene encodes CDR1 ENHRY and CDR2 SYGVKD. J gave up 2 bases and V 4 bases, and 9 bases lay outside the gene matches.

The V and J genes are TRBV6-9 and TRBJ2-1; D gene unclear. Between the trimmed V and J ends, which lost 1 base and 5 bases, there was a span of 18 bases. Germline CDR1 and CDR2: MNHGY and SVAAGI. The CDR3 loop spans 17 amino acids. The CDR3, as DNA: TGTGCCAGCAGTTATTTGGCGGTGGAGTGGCCTCACAATGAGCAGTTCTTC. It yields the protein CASSYLAVEWPHNEQFF.

Only a few counts were recorded for this clonotype. The V and J genes are TRBV28 and TRBJ2-7, with D possibly being TRBD1 (6 bases). CDR3 size: 15 residues. Per germline, CDR1 MDHEN and CDR2 SYDVKM. V shed 6 bases and J shed 5 bases, with 20 bases lying between them. CDR3 coding DNA: TGTGCCAGCAGCCTAGGGGGATCGGGACGAGACGAGCAGTACGTC. As protein: CASSLGGSGRDEQYV.

The rearrangement links TRBV6-6 to TRBJ1-1; TRBD1 agrees at 7 bases. CDR3 size: 14 residues. CDR1 and CDR2 (germline): MNHNY, SVGAGI (reference sequence). Losses at the gene ends were 6 bases for V and 4 bases for J; bases not matched to a gene: 8. The DNA for the CDR3 is TGTGCCAGCAGCGTCTGGGACAGCCCCACTGAAGCTTTCTTT. Its protein product is CASSVWDSPTEAFF.